The rows below give T cell receptor beta chains drawn from one sample of a study of cytomegalovirus exposure and HLA in healthy donors. Sequenced by immunoSEQ multiplex PCR; TCRdb stores in-frame clones only, minus some. Among about 190,000 clones listed, around 79% were seen once. The sample consisted of PBMCs. Every receptor here comes from a woman between 50 and 59 years old in good health and CMV-seronegative. Each CDR3 is given with its conserved first and last residue. D genes are given only for firm matches. For some rows the clone size is stated as once, few or many, or as a class when expanded; others skip it.

D	size	V	J	CDR3	DNA
TRBD1	.	TRBV9	TRBJ2-1	CASSPRGDRVFGEQFF	TGTGCCAGCAGTCCGAGGGGGGACAGGGTTTTCGGTGAGCAGTTCTTC
TRBD1	.	TRBV9	TRBJ1-2	CASSPDLGQGSGYTF	TGTGCCAGCAGCCCCGACCTTGGACAGGGAAGCGGCTACACCTTC
TRBD1	.	TRBV19	TRBJ1-1	CASRDRTNTEAFF	TGTGCCAGCCGGGACAGAACGAACACTGAAGCTTTCTTT
TRBD1	.	TRBV19	TRBJ2-2	CASNPAGTGNTGELFF	TGTGCCAGTAATCCCGCCGGGACAGGGAACACCGGGGAGCTGTTTTTT
TRBD2	.	TRBV29-1	TRBJ2-1	CSVSGGRASNEQFF	TGCAGCGTATCAGGCGGGAGGGCCAGCAATGAGCAGTTCTTC
.	.	TRBV7-2	TRBJ2-5	CASSTRTWQETQYF	TGTGCCAGCAGCACCCGGACTTGGCAAGAGACCCAGTACTTC
.	.	TRBV25-1	TRBJ1-4	CASSVAGSNEKLFF	TGTGCCAGCAGTGTGGCAGGGTCTAATGAAAAACTGTTTTTT
.	.	TRBV6-5	TRBJ1-5	CASTPGGGQPQHF	TGTGCCAGCACGCCCGGGGGAGGCCAGCCCCAGCATTTT
TRBD1	few	TRBV7-9	TRBJ1-4	CASSLSGTEEKLFF	TGTGCCAGCAGCTTATCCGGGACAGAAGAAAAACTGTTTTTT
.	.	TRBV6-5	TRBJ2-3	CASREPGTDTQYF	TGTGCCAGCAGGGAACCAGGGACAGATACGCAGTATTTT
TRBD1	.	TRBV10-3	TRBJ1-1	CAITGVNTEAFF	TGTGCCATTACAGGGGTGAACACTGAAGCTTTCTTT
.	few	TRBV9	TRBJ2-7	CASSVEGDSSYEQYF	TGTGCCAGCAGCGTAGAAGGAGACAGCTCCTACGAGCAGTACTTC
TRBD1	.	TRBV9	TRBJ2-7	CASSVSTGAAAYEQYF	TGTGCCAGCAGCGTCTCAACAGGGGCAGCTGCCTACGAGCAGTACTTC
TRBD1	.	TRBV5-4	TRBJ1-2	CASSFGTGGLYGYTF	TGTGCCAGCAGCTTTGGGACAGGGGGCCTCTATGGCTACACCTTC
.	.	TRBV18	TRBJ1-1	CASSPLTRTEWFTNTEAFF	TGTGCCAGCTCACCACTCACTAGGACAGAATGGTTTACGAACACTGAAGCTTTCTTT
.	.	TRBV12-5	TRBJ1-2	CASGTGLNYGYTF	TGTGCTAGTGGCACGGGACTAAACTATGGCTACACCTTC
TRBD1	few	TRBV6-5	TRBJ1-2	CASSRTGHYGYTF	TGTGCCAGCAGTCGGACAGGGCACTATGGCTACACCTTC
.	.	TRBV5-3	TRBJ2-1	CARSLGAPRRNEQFF	TGTGCCAGAAGCTTGGGGGCCCCACGTCGCAATGAGCAGTTCTTC
.	.	TRBV6-6	TRBJ2-1	CAIAEQEIYNEQFF	TGTGCTATAGCGGAGCAGGAGATTTACAATGAGCAGTTCTTC
.	.	TRBV27	TRBJ1-3	CASSFRGSGNTIYF	TGTGCCAGCAGTTTTCGGGGATCAGGAAACACCATATATTTT
TRBD1	.	TRBV27	TRBJ2-7	CASKKQGEDEQYF	TGTGCCAGCAAGAAACAGGGGGAGGACGAGCAGTACTTC
TRBD2	.	TRBV7-2	TRBJ2-7	CASSSTSGVYEQYF	TGTGCCAGCAGCTCTACTAGCGGGGTATACGAGCAGTACTTC
TRBD1	.	TRBV28	TRBJ1-5	CASRQTGRSNQPQHF	TGTGCCAGCAGGCAGACAGGGCGAAGCAATCAGCCCCAGCATTTT
TRBD1	.	TRBV6-5	TRBJ1-2	CASSTDRGPNYGYTF	TGTGCCAGCAGTACCGACAGGGGCCCTAACTATGGCTACACCTTC
.	.	TRBV4-1	TRBJ2-3	CASSQDPTRVRDTQYF	TGCGCCAGCAGCCAAGATCCCACCCGGGTCCGAGATACGCAGTATTTT
.	.	TRBV5-1	TRBJ2-2	CASVWGEVTGEPFF	TGCGCCTCCGTGTGGGGTGAGGTCACCGGGGAGCCGTTTTTT
.	.	TRBV2	TRBJ1-6	CASSLVGSPLHF	TGTGCCAGCAGCCTCGTCGGGTCACCCCTCCACTTT
TRBD1	.	TRBV28	TRBJ1-6	CASSSRTGRSSYNSPLHF	TGTGCCAGCAGTTCTCGGACAGGGAGGAGCTCCTATAATTCACCCCTCCACTTT
.	few	TRBV29-1	TRBJ1-1	CSVVELPNTEAFF	TGCAGCGTTGTAGAACTGCCGAACACTGAAGCTTTCTTT
TRBD1	once	TRBV9	TRBJ2-1	CASSVETGQQFF	TGTGCCAGCAGCGTAGAGACAGGGCAGCAGTTCTTC
TRBD1	.	TRBV19	TRBJ2-1	CASSIRDRVKIEQFF	TGTGCCAGTAGTATCCGGGACAGGGTAAAAATTGAGCAGTTCTTC
TRBD2	.	TRBV29-1	TRBJ2-5	CSTGRGRETQYF	TGCAGCACTGGGAGGGGTCGGGAGACCCAGTACTTC
.	.	TRBV10-3	TRBJ1-1	CAISDPQGRNTEAFF	TGTGCCATCAGTGACCCCCAGGGGAGGAACACTGAAGCTTTCTTT
TRBD2	.	TRBV6-4	TRBJ2-3	CASSSSGLAGSRTDTQYF	TGTGCCAGCAGTTCGTCCGGACTAGCGGGATCTCGGACAGATACGCAGTATTTT
TRBD1	.	TRBV4-2	TRBJ1-1	CASSPAPGQREAFF	TGTGCCAGCAGCCCGGCCCCGGGACAGCGTGAAGCTTTCTTT
.	few	TRBV27	TRBJ1-6	CASSPRTGSYNSPLHF	TGTGCCAGCAGCCCTCGAACGGGCTCCTATAATTCACCCCTCCACTTT
.	.	TRBV5-1	TRBJ2-5	CASSSGLEETQYF	TGCGCCAGCAGCTCCGGACTCGAAGAGACCCAGTACTTC
.	.	TRBV5-1	TRBJ2-7	CASSPPVPYEQYF	TGCGCCAGCAGCCCCCCCGTCCCCTACGAGCAGTACTTC
TRBD1	.	TRBV28	TRBJ2-3	CASSGKGQHSQYF	TGTGCCAGCAGTGGCAAGGGACAGCATTCGCAGTATTTT
TRBD1	.	TRBV7-8	TRBJ2-7	CASSLQGEPDYEQYF	TGTGCCAGCAGCTTACAGGGGGAACCCGACTACGAGCAGTACTTC
TRBD1	.	TRBV27	TRBJ1-5	CASSYLTGGDQPQHF	TGTGCCAGCAGTTACCTGACAGGGGGGGATCAGCCCCAGCATTTT
TRBD2	.	TRBV6-1	TRBJ2-2	CASRNQPGGTGELFF	TGTGCCAGCAGGAATCAACCGGGAGGGACCGGGGAGCTGTTTTTT
.	.	TRBV7-9	TRBJ2-7	CASNPGQEQYF	TGTGCCAGCAACCCAGGGCAAGAGCAGTACTTC
.	once	TRBV4-3	TRBJ2-2	CASSQDRNRQYTGELFF	TGCGCCAGCAGCCAAGATCGCAACAGACAGTACACCGGGGAGCTGTTTTTT
TRBD2	.	TRBV9	TRBJ2-5	CASSASGRAGGETQYF	TGTGCCAGCAGCGCCAGCGGGAGGGCCGGGGGAGAGACCCAGTACTTC
TRBD1	.	TRBV6-4	TRBJ2-2	CASRGQGHGELFF	TGTGCCAGCAGGGGACAGGGCCACGGGGAGCTGTTTTTT
.	few	TRBV5-4	TRBJ1-4	CASSPGISTPSEKLFF	TGTGCCAGCAGCCCCGGGATCTCGACCCCTTCTGAAAAACTGTTTTTT
.	.	TRBV9	TRBJ1-1	CASSVVSAGGTEAFF	TGTGCCAGCAGCGTAGTATCGGCTGGGGGGACTGAAGCTTTCTTT
TRBD1	.	TRBV30	TRBJ1-2	CAWSRDRGRYTF	TGTGCCTGGAGTAGAGACAGGGGCCGGTACACCTTC